The rows below give T cell receptor beta chains drawn from one sample of a study of human T cells and chemical hapten exposure. Each CDR3 protein gets one entry after TCRdb re-called the RACE reads with MiXCR. The repertoire holds about 71,000 distinct CDR3 sequences, with more than 8% as singletons. The specimen was whole blood, collected in connection with sensitization to the hapten diphenylcyclopropenone (DPC). The receptors come from a woman aged 40 to 55 with alopecia areata. Some clones in this sample may be carry-over from other donors' samples. Each CDR3 is given with its conserved first and last residue. A D gene is named only where the DNA matches it firmly. Clone size is shown for a subset of rows, as once, few, many or a class of expanded clone.

clone size: many; J gene: TRBJ2-7; D gene: NA; V gene: TRBV2; CDR3 DNA: TGTGCCAGCAGTGAAACCTACGAGCAGTACTTC; CDR3 protein: CASSETYEQYF
clone size: many; J gene: TRBJ1-1; D gene: TRBD1; V gene: TRBV12-3/TRBV12-4; CDR3 DNA: TGTGCCAGCAGAGACAGGGGTCGGACTGAAGCTTTCTTT; CDR3 protein: CASRDRGRTEAFF
clone size: many; J gene: TRBJ2-3; D gene: NA; V gene: TRBV7-2; CDR3 DNA: TGTGCCAGCAGCTTTGTAGTGGACCGCACAGATACGCAGTATTTT; CDR3 protein: CASSFVVDRTDTQYF
clone size: many; J gene: TRBJ2-1; D gene: NA; V gene: TRBV6-2/TRBV6-3; CDR3 DNA: TGTGCCAGCAGTTACTCAGGAAACAATGAGCAGTTCTTC; CDR3 protein: CASSYSGNNEQFF
clone size: many; J gene: TRBJ1-1; D gene: NA; V gene: TRBV3-1; CDR3 DNA: TGTGCCAGCAGCCAAGCGGGGGTCACTGAAGCTTTCTTT; CDR3 protein: CASSQAGVTEAFF
clone size: many; J gene: TRBJ2-1; D gene: TRBD2; V gene: TRBV10-3; CDR3 DNA: TGTGCCATCAGTGAGTCCCCACTAGCGGGGGGACTCTACAATGAGCAGTTCTTC; CDR3 protein: CAISESPLAGGLYNEQFF
clone size: many; J gene: TRBJ2-1; D gene: TRBD2; V gene: TRBV7-2; CDR3 DNA: TGTGCCAGCAGCTTAGACCGACTAGCGGGGGGTTACAATGAGCAGTTCTTC; CDR3 protein: CASSLDRLAGGYNEQFF
clone size: many; J gene: TRBJ2-7; D gene: NA; V gene: TRBV27; CDR3 DNA: TGTGCCAGCAGACCCGGCAGGGGCTCCTACGAGCAGTACTTC; CDR3 protein: CASRPGRGSYEQYF
clone size: many; J gene: TRBJ1-1; D gene: TRBD1; V gene: TRBV25-1; CDR3 DNA: TGTGCCAGCAGTGAAACGTTCATAGGGGGCGCGACTGAAGCTTTCTTT; CDR3 protein: CASSETFIGGATEAFF
clone size: many; J gene: TRBJ2-1; D gene: NA; V gene: TRBV6-4; CDR3 DNA: TGTGCCAGCAGTGACAGCTCCTACAATGAGCAGTTCTTC; CDR3 protein: CASSDSSYNEQFF
clone size: NA; J gene: TRBJ1-2; D gene: NA; V gene: TRBV6-1; CDR3 DNA: TGTGCCAGCACAGACTATGGCTACACCTTC; CDR3 protein: CASTDYGYTF
clone size: NA; J gene: TRBJ1-4; D gene: TRBD1; V gene: TRBV7-9; CDR3 DNA: TGTGCCAGCAGCTTAGCTGCACAGGGGTATGAAAAACTGTTTTTT; CDR3 protein: CASSLAAQGYEKLFF
clone size: few; J gene: TRBJ2-6; D gene: NA; V gene: TRBV19; CDR3 DNA: TGTGCCAGTGGGGCTTCTGGGGCCAACGTCCTGACTTTC; CDR3 protein: CASGASGANVLTF
clone size: many; J gene: TRBJ1-1; D gene: TRBD1; V gene: TRBV6-6; CDR3 DNA: TGTGCCAGCAGCAGTACAGGGGTAGGGACTGAAGCTTTCTTT; CDR3 protein: CASSSTGVGTEAFF
clone size: many; J gene: TRBJ1-2; D gene: TRBD1; V gene: TRBV7-3; CDR3 DNA: TGTGCCAGCAGCTTAATCACAGGGGAAGGCTACACCTTC; CDR3 protein: CASSLITGEGYTF